This is a list of T cell receptor beta chains from one sample in a study of metastatic and nonmetastatic thyroid tumors. MiXCR reprocessed the PCR reads for TCRdb. The data show roughly 64,000 clones, with about 3.8% seen just once and 20% to 25% held by the top ten. Input material: blood. Receptor source: a female donor with papillary thyroid cancer or a benign thyroid nodule (not recorded which). Some clones in this sample may be carry-over from other donors' samples. Both conserved end residues are part of each CDR3. Fields, in order: V gene, clone size, J gene, D gene, CDR3 DNA, CDR3 protein. D genes are given only for firm matches. Clone sizes are given selectively: once, few, many, or a class where the clone is expanded.

v_call: TRBV6-5
clone_size: many
j_call: TRBJ1-6
d_call: .
cdr3_nt: TGTGCCAGCAGTTACGGGCAGGCCGATTCACCCCTCCACTTT
cdr3_aa: CASSYGQADSPLHF

v_call: TRBV20-1
clone_size: many
j_call: TRBJ2-7
d_call: .
cdr3_nt: TGCAGTGCTAGAGCGGACCCTTGGGCAGAATCCTACGAGCAGTACTTC
cdr3_aa: CSARADPWAESYEQYF

v_call: TRBV11-2
clone_size: many
j_call: TRBJ1-1
d_call: .
cdr3_nt: TGTGCCAGCAGCCCTCGACCTCGAGGGAACACTGAAGCTTTCTTT
cdr3_aa: CASSPRPRGNTEAFF

v_call: TRBV2
clone_size: many
j_call: TRBJ1-2
d_call: TRBD1
cdr3_nt: TGTGCCAGCAGTGAATGGACAGGGCGCAACTATGGCTACACCTTC
cdr3_aa: CASSEWTGRNYGYTF

v_call: TRBV27
clone_size: few
j_call: TRBJ2-1
d_call: TRBD2
cdr3_nt: TGTGCCAGCATCCTAACTAGCGGGAATTACAATGAGCATCTCTTC
cdr3_aa: CASILTSGNYNEHLF

v_call: TRBV30
clone_size: many
j_call: TRBJ1-6
d_call: .
cdr3_nt: TGTGCCTGGAGTGTAGGTAGGGGTGCACCCCTCCACTTT
cdr3_aa: CAWSVGRGAPLHF

v_call: TRBV5-1
clone_size: .
j_call: TRBJ2-3
d_call: TRBD2
cdr3_nt: TGCGCCAGCAGCTTGTCTCCTAGCGGGGCGTCCACAGATACGCAGTATTTT
cdr3_aa: CASSLSPSGASTDTQYF

v_call: TRBV19
clone_size: many
j_call: TRBJ2-1
d_call: .
cdr3_nt: TGTGCCAGTAGTATAGGACAGACTAAGCAGTTCTTC
cdr3_aa: CASSIGQTKQFF

v_call: TRBV6-1
clone_size: many
j_call: TRBJ2-7
d_call: .
cdr3_nt: TGTGCCAGCAGTGTGCAGGGTGGAAACTACGAGCAGTACTTC
cdr3_aa: CASSVQGGNYEQYF

v_call: TRBV9
clone_size: many
j_call: TRBJ2-1
d_call: TRBD2
cdr3_nt: TGTGCCAGCAGCGTAGAGGGACTAGCCACTAAATCCTACAATGAGCAGTTCTTC
cdr3_aa: CASSVEGLATKSYNEQFF

v_call: TRBV20-1
clone_size: many
j_call: TRBJ2-7
d_call: .
cdr3_nt: TGCAGTGCTAGGCTAGCCAGGGACTACGAGCAGTACTTC
cdr3_aa: CSARLARDYEQYF

v_call: TRBV6-1
clone_size: few
j_call: TRBJ2-7
d_call: TRBD1
cdr3_nt: TGTGCCAGCAGCCTCGGGACAGGGGGTTATTACGAGCAGTACTTC
cdr3_aa: CASSLGTGGYYEQYF

v_call: TRBV7-2
clone_size: few
j_call: TRBJ1-1
d_call: .
cdr3_nt: TGTGCCAGCAGCCGAATAAAGCGGGCTGAAGCTTTCTTT
cdr3_aa: CASSRIKRAEAFF

v_call: TRBV28
clone_size: medium-sized
j_call: TRBJ1-2
d_call: .
cdr3_nt: TGTGCCAGCAGTTTGTCCCCACACTATGGCTACACCTTC
cdr3_aa: CASSLSPHYGYTF

v_call: TRBV6-1
clone_size: many
j_call: TRBJ2-1
d_call: .
cdr3_nt: TGTGCCACCCCGCCGGGACGGGACGTCGATGAGCAGTTCTTC
cdr3_aa: CATPPGRDVDEQFF

v_call: TRBV12-5
clone_size: many
j_call: TRBJ1-2
d_call: TRBD1
cdr3_nt: TGTGCTAGTGGTTTCCCCTCCGGGACAGGGAGCTATGGCTACACCTTC
cdr3_aa: CASGFPSGTGSYGYTF

v_call: TRBV9
clone_size: many
j_call: TRBJ2-7
d_call: .
cdr3_nt: TGTGCCAGCAGCGTAGAAGGGTTTGGCGAGCAGTACTTC
cdr3_aa: CASSVEGFGEQYF

v_call: TRBV5-1
clone_size: many
j_call: TRBJ2-6
d_call: .
cdr3_nt: TGCGCCAGCAGCTTGTATTCCGGGGCCAACGTCCTGACTTTC
cdr3_aa: CASSLYSGANVLTF

v_call: TRBV5-6
clone_size: many
j_call: TRBJ1-2
d_call: .
cdr3_nt: TGTGCCAGCAGCTTGGCCGGTGGGTATGGCTACACCTTC
cdr3_aa: CASSLAGGYGYTF

v_call: TRBV6-8
clone_size: .
j_call: TRBJ2-3
d_call: .
cdr3_nt: TGTGTCAGCCGGATCACAGATACGCAGTATTTT
cdr3_aa: CVSRITDTQYF